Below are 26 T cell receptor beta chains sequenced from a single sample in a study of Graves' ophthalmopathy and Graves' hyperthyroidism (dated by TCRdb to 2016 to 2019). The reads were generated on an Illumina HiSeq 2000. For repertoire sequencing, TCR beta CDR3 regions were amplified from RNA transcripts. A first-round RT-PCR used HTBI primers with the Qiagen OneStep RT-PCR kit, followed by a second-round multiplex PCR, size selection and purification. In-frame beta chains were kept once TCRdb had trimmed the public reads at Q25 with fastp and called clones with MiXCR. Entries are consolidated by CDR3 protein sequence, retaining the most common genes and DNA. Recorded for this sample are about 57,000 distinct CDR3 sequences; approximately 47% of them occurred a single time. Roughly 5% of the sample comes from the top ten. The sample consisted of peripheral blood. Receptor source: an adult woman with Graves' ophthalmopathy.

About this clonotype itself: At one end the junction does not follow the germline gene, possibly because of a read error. CDR3: CASSEARGPETQYF. The CDR3 region has the DNA TGTGCCAGCAGTGAAGCGCGAGGGCCAGAAACGCAGTATTTT. The chain couples TRBV2 to TRBJ2-3, with TRBD2 as a possible D gene (5 bases). This CDR3 spans 14 amino acids. Looked up from germline, CDR1 is SNHLY and CDR2 is FYNNEI.

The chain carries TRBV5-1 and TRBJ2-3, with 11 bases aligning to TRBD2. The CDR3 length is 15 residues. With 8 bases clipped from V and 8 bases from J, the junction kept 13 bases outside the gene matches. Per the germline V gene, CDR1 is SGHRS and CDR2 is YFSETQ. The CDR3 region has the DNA TGCGCCAGTTATCCGGGACTAGCGGTTCTGGGTACGCAGTATTTT. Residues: CASYPGLAVLGTQYF.

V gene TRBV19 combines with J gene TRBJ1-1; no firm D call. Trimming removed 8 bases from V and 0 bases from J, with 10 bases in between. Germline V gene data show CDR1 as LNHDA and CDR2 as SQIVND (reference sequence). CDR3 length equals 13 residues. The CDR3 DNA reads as TGTGCCAGTGATCGGGGAGTGAACACTGAAGCTTTCTTT. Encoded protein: CASDRGVNTEAFF. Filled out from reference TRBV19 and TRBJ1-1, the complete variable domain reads DGGITQSPKYLFRKEGQNVTLSCEQNLNHDAMYWYRQDPGQGLRLIYYSQIVNDFQKGDIAEGYSVSREKKESFPLTVTSAQKNPTAFYLCASDRGVNTEAFFGQGTRLTVV.

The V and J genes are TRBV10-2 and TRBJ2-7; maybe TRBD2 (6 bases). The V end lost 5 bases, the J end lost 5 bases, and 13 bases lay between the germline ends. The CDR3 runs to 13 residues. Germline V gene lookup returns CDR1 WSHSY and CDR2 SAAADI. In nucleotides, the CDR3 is TGCGCCAGCAGTAGAGGCGGGGCGGACGAGCAGTACTTC. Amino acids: CASSRGGADEQYF.

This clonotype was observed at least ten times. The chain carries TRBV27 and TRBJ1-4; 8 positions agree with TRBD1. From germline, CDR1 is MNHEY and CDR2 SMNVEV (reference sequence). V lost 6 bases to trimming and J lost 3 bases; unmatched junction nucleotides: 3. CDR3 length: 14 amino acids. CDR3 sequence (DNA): TGTGCCAGCAGCCGGGACAGGTCTAATGAAAAACTGTTTTTT. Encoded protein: CASSRDRSNEKLFF.

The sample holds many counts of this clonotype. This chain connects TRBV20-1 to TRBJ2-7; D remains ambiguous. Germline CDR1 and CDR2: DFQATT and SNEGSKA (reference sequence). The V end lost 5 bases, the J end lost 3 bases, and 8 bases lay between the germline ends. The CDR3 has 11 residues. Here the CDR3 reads CSAQTHYEQYF. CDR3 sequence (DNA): TGCAGTGCTCAAACACACTACGAGCAGTACTTC.

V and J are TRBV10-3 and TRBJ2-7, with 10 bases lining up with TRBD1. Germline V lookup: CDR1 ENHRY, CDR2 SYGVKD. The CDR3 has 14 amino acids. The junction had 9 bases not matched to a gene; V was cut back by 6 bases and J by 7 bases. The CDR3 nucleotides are TGTGCCATCAGCCCGGGACAGGGGCCGGGGGAGCAGTACTTC. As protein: CAISPGQGPGEQYF.

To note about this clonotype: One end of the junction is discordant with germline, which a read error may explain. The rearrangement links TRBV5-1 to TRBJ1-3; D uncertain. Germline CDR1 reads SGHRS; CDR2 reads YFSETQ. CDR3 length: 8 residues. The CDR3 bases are TGCTCCAGCAGCTTGGGCGAGTTT. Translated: CSSSLGEF.

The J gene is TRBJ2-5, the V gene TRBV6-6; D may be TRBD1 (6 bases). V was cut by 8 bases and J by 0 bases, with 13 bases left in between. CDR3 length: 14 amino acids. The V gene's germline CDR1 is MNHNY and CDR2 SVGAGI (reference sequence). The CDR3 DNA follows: TGTGCCAGCCTCAGACAGGCGGACCAAGAGACCCAGTACTTC. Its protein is CASLRQADQETQYF.

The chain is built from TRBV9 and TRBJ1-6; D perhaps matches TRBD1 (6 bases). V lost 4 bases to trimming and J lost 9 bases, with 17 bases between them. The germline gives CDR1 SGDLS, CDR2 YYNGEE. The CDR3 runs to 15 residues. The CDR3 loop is CASSPAGAGGSPLHF. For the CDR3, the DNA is TGTGCCAGCAGCCCCGCAGGGGCGGGTGGTTCACCCCTCCACTTT.

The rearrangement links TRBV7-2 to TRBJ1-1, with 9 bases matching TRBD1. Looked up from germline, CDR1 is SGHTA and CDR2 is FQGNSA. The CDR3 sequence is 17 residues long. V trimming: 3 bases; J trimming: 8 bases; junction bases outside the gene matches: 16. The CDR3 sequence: CASSFAGTGFNPGEAFF. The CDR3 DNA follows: TGTGCCAGCAGCTTCGCCGGGACAGGGTTTAACCCGGGCGAAGCTTTCTTT.

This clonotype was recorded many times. The CDR3 protein is CASRLGGGPFRGAPNTGELFF. The CDR3 DNA reads TGTGCAAGTCGCTTAGGTGGGGGCCCGTTCCGAGGGGCACCGAACACCGGGGAGCTGTTTTTT. The genes are TRBV12-2 and TRBJ2-2; the DNA was not compared with TRBD1, the D call given in the table. TRBV12-2 has pseudogene status. This CDR3 is built from 21 residues.

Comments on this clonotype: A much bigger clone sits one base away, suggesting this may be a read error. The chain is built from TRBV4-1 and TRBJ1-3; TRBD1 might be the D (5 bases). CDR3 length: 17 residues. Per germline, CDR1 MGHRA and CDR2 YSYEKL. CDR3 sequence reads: CASSQLTVSVSGNAIYF. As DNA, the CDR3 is TGCGCCAGCAGCCAACTGACAGTCTCAGTCTCTGGAAACGCCATATATTTT.

This CDR3 reads CAWSVQTGSEQFF. The CDR3 DNA sequence: TGTGCCTGGAGTGTTCAGACGGGAAGTGAGCAGTTCTTC. This rearrangement joins TRBV30 to TRBJ2-1; possible D gene TRBD2, 5 bases. This CDR3 contains 13 residues. From germline, CDR1 is GTSNPN and CDR2 SVGIG (reference sequence). Trimming stripped 0 bases from V and 9 bases from J, with 12 bases between.

This CDR3 reads CSVEAGGLGTGELFF. The CDR3, as DNA: TGCAGCGTTGAGGCGGGAGGGCTGGGCACCGGGGAGCTGTTTTTT. V is TRBV29-1 and J is TRBJ2-2; 9 bases fit TRBD2. Germline V gives CDR1 SQVTM, CDR2 ANQGSEA. With V trimmed by 3 bases and J by 4 bases, 6 bases remained unmatched. The CDR3 contains 15 residues.

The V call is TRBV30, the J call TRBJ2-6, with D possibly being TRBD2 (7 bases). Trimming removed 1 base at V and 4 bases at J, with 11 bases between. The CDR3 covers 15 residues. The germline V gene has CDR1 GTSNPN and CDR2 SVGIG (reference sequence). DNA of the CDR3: TGTGCCTGGAGTGGGGGGGGGACAGGGGCCAACGTCCTGACTTTC. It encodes CAWSGGGTGANVLTF. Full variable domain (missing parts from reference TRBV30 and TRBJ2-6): SQTIHQWPATLVQPVGSPLSLECTVEGTSNPNLYWYRQAAGRGLQLLFYSVGIGQISSEVPQNLSASRPQDRQFILSSKKLLLSDSGFYLCAWSGGGTGANVLTFGAGSRLTVL.

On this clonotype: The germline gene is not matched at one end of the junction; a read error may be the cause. CDR3 sequence reads: CSARRPISGANVLTF. DNA for the CDR3: TGCAGTGCTAGACGCCCCATCTCTGGGGCCAACGTCCTAACTTTC. The V gene is TRBV20-1, the J gene TRBJ2-6, with a weak D call TRBD1 (5 bases). In germline, CDR1 is DFQATT, CDR2 SNEGSKA (reference sequence). The CDR3 runs 15 residues.

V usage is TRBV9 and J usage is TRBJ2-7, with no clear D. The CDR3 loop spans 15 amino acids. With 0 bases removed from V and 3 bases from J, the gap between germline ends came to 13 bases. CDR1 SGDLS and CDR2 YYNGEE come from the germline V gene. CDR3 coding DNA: TGTGCCAGCAGCGTAGATGTCCGGGCCGTCTACGAGCAGTACTTC. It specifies CASSVDVRAVYEQYF.

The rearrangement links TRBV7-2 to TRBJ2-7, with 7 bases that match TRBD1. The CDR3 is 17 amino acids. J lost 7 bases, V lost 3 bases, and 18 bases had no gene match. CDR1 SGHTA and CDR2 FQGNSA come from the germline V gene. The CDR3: CASSFSSETGFYGEQYF. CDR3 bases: TGTGCCAGCAGCTTTAGTTCCGAGACAGGGTTTTACGGGGAGCAGTACTTC.

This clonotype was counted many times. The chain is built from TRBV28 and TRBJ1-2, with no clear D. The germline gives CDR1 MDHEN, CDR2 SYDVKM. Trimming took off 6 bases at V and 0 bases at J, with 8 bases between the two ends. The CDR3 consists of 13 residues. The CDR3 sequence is CASRDGSNYGYTF. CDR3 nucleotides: TGTGCCAGCAGGGACGGTTCTAACTATGGCTACACCTTC.

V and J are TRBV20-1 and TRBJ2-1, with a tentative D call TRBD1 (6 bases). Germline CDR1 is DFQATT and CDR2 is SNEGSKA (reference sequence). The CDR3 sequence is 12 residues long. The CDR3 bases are TGCAGCTTAGACTGGGGGCCAAGTGAGCAGTTCTTC. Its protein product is CSLDWGPSEQFF.

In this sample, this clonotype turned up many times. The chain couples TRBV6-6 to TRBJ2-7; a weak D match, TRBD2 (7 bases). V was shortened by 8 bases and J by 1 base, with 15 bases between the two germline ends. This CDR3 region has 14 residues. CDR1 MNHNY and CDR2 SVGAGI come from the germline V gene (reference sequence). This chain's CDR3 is CASWGRERSYEQYF. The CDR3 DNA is TGTGCCAGCTGGGGGCGGGAGCGATCCTACGAGCAGTACTTC.

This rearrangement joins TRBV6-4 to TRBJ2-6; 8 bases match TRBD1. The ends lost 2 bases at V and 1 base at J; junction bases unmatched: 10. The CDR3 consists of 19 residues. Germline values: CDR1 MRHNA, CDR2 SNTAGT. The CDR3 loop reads CASSDPQTGDGSGANVLTF. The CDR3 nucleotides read TGTGCCAGCAGTGACCCCCAGACAGGGGACGGTTCTGGGGCCAACGTCCTGACTTTC.

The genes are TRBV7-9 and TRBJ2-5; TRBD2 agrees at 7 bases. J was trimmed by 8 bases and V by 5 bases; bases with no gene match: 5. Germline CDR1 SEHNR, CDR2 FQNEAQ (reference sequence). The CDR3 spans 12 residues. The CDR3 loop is CASSPTSATQYF. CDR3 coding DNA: TGTGCCAGCAGCCCTACTAGCGCAACCCAGTACTTC.

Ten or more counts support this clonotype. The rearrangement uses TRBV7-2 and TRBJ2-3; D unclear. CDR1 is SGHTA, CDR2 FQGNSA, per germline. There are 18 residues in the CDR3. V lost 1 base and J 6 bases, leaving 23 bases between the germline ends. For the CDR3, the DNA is TGTGCCAGCAGCTTAGTAGCCTTCAGCGCCCCAAAGGGCGATACGCAGTATTTT. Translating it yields CASSLVAFSAPKGDTQYF.

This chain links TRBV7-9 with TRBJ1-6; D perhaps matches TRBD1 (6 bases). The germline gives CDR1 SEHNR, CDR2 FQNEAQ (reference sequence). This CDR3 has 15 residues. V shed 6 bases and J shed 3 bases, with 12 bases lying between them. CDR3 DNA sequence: TGTGCCAGCAGATTCGGACAGAACTATAATTCACCCCTCCACTTT. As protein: CASRFGQNYNSPLHF.